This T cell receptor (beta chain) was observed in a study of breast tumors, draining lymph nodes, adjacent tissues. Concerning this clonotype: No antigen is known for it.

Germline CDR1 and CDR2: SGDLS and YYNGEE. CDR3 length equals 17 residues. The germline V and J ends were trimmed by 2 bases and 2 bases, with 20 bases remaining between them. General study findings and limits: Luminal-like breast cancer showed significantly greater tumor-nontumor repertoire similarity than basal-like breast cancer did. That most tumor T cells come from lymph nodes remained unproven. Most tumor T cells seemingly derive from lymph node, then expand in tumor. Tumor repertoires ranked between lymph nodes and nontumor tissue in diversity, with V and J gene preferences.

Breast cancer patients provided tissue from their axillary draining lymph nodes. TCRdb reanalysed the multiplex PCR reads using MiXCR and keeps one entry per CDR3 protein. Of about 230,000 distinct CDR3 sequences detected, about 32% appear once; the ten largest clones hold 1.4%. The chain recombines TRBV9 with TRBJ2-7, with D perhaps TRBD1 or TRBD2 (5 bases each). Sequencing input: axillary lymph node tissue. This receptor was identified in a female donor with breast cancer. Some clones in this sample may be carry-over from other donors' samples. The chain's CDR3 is CASSVEGLVSGTYEQYF. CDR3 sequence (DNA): TGTGCCAGCAGCGTTGAGGGGCTAGTTTCGGGAACCTACGAGCAGTACTTC.